A single sample is the source of the 10 T cell receptor beta chains below, sequenced in a study of cytomegalovirus exposure and HLA in healthy donors. PCR used 60 Vbeta primers and 13 Jbeta primers. Sequenced by immunoSEQ multiplex PCR; TCRdb stores in-frame clones only, minus some. The data contain some 150,000 clones, over 75% of them singletons. The sample taken for sequencing was PBMCs. The source is a woman in her twenties or thirties in good health and CMV-seronegative.

For this clone: Other nucleotide sequences from this sample produce the same CDR3. The gene calls are TRBV18 and TRBJ1-5; no clear D gene. The CDR3 length is 13 residues. Trimming cost V 3 bases and J 2 bases, with 5 bases left between them. Germline values: CDR1 KGHSH, CDR2 LQKENI. The CDR3 nucleotides read TGTGCCAGCTCACCCACGGGCAATCAGCCCCAGCATTTT. It codes for CASSPTGNQPQHF. The full variable domain, its missing parts supplied by reference TRBV18 and TRBJ1-5, is NAGVMQNPRHLVRRRGQEARLRCSPMKGHSHVYWYRQLPEEGLKFMVYLQKENIIDESGMPKERFSAEFPKEGPSILRIQQVVRGDSAAYFCASSPTGNQPQHFGDGTRLSIL.

This chain links TRBV7-2 with TRBJ2-5; D may be TRBD1 (6 bases). Germline-derived CDR1 and CDR2 are SGHTA and FQGNSA. CDR3 size: 16 residues. Trimming took off 2 bases at V and 7 bases at J, with 20 bases between the two ends. The CDR3 nucleotides read TGTGCCAGCAGCTTATACAGGGACACAATAGCCGGGACCCAGTACTTC. It specifies CASSLYRDTIAGTQYF.

The chain uses TRBV2 and TRBJ1-1; 8 nucleotides line up with TRBD1. The CDR3 contains 14 residues. Losses at the gene ends were 6 bases for V and 5 bases for J; bases not matched to a gene: 8. Germline V gene lookup returns CDR1 SNHLY and CDR2 FYNNEI. The CDR3 nucleotides are TGTGCCAGCAGGCAAGACAGGGGAAGAACTGAAGCTTTCTTT. It is translated as CASRQDRGRTEAFF.

The chain links TRBV6-1 to TRBJ1-2; D unresolved. The CDR3 runs 12 residues. The V and J ends lost 4 bases and 5 bases respectively, with 8 bases between them. Germline V gene lookup returns CDR1 MNHNS and CDR2 SASEGT. The CDR3 bases are TGTGCCAGCAGTGTAACAGAATATGGCTACACCTTC. Protein: CASSVTEYGYTF.

This chain connects TRBV10-3 to TRBJ1-6; D remains unclear. CDR1 and CDR2 (germline): ENHRY, SYGVKD. The CDR3 covers 13 residues. V gave up 2 bases and J gave up 10 bases, with 9 bases separating them. CDR3 loop: CAISEIGWSPLHF. The CDR3 DNA reads TGTGCCATCAGTGAGATCGGGTGGTCACCCCTCCACTTT.

This clone was detected only once. V usage is TRBV7-8 and J usage is TRBJ1-1, with TRBD1 matching over 9 bases. Germline V gives CDR1 SGHVS, CDR2 FQNEAQ. This CDR3 has 15 residues. J was trimmed by 4 bases and V by 7 bases; bases with no gene match: 10. The CDR3: CASNPRGQGRTEAFF. CDR3 coding DNA: TGTGCCAGCAACCCGCGGGGACAGGGTCGCACTGAAGCTTTCTTT.

This chain joins TRBV19 and TRBJ2-6, with unresolved D. Germline lookup yields CDR1 LNHDA and CDR2 SQIVND (reference sequence). Deletions cut 6 bases from V and 0 bases from J, with 9 bases between. The CDR3 totals 15 residues. The CDR3, as DNA: TGTGCCAGTAGCATAACAGACTCTGGGGCCAACGTCCTGACTTTC. Its translation is CASSITDSGANVLTF.

The V call is TRBV14, the J call TRBJ1-1, with 8 positions matching TRBD1. Germline V lookup: CDR1 SGHDN, CDR2 FVKESK. The V segment lost 3 bases and the J segment 1 base; nucleotides outside the gene matches: 4. The CDR3 length is 15 residues. The CDR3 DNA sequence: TGTGCCAGCAGCCAGGAGGGACAGGCGAACACTGAAGCTTTCTTT. Translation gives CASSQEGQANTEAFF. The whole variable domain, filled in from reference TRBV14 and TRBJ1-1, reads EAGVTQFPSHSVIEKGQTVTLRCDPISGHDNLYWYRRVMGKEIKFLLHFVKESKQDESGMPNNRFLAERTGGTYSTLKVQPAELEDSGVYFCASSQEGQANTEAFFGQGTRLTVV.

The rearrangement uses TRBV6-5 and TRBJ1-2, with TRBD1 identical over 7 bases. Germline CDR1 reads MNHEY; CDR2 reads SVGAGI. V dropped 5 bases and J dropped 4; count of bases not matched to a gene: 10. The CDR3 extends over 15 amino acids. The CDR3 sequence is CASSTRKDRSYGYTF. CDR3 bases: TGTGCCAGCAGTACAAGGAAGGACAGGAGCTATGGCTACACCTTC.

CDR3 bases: TGTGCCAGCAGTCTCCGGACAGGGGCAGCTGGCTACACCTTC. Protein sequence: CASSLRTGAAGYTF. V gene TRBV2 combines with J gene TRBJ1-2, with 9 bases that match TRBD1. Germline CDR1 SNHLY, CDR2 FYNNEI. V lost 5 bases to trimming and J lost 7 bases; unmatched junction nucleotides: 8. The length of the CDR3 is 14 residues.